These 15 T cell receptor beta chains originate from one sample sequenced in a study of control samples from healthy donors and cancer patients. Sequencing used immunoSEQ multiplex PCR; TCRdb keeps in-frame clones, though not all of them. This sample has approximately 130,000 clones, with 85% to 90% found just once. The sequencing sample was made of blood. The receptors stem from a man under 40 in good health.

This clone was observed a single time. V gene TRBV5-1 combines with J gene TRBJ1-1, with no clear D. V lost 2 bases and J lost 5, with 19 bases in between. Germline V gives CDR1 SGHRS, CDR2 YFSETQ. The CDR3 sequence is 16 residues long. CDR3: CASSFGVVRWETEAFF. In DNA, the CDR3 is TGCGCCAGCAGCTTCGGGGTAGTGAGATGGGAAACTGAAGCTTTCTTT.

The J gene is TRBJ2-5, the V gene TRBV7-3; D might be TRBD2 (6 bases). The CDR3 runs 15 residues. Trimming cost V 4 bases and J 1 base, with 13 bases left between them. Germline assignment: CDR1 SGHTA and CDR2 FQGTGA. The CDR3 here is CASSSHGLPQETQYF. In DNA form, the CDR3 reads TGTGCCAGCAGCTCCCATGGACTACCCCAAGAGACCCAGTACTTC.

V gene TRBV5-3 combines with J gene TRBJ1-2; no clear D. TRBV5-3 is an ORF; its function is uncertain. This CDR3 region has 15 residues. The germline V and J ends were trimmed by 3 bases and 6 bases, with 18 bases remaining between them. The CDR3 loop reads CARSCDRGRHHGYTF. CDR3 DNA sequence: TGTGCCAGAAGCTGCGATCGAGGACGGCACCATGGCTACACCTTC.

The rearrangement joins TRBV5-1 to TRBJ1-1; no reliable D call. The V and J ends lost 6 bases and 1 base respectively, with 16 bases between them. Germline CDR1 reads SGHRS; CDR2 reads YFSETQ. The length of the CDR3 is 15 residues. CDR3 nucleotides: TGCGCCAGCACCTTCCTAGGTGAGGGGAACACTGAAGCTTTCTTT. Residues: CASTFLGEGNTEAFF.

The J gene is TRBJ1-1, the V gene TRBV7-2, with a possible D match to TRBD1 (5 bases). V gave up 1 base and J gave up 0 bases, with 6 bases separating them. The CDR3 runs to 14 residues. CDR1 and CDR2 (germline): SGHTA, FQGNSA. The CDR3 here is CASSLGGLNTEAFF. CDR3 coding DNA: TGTGCCAGCAGCTTAGGGGGCTTGAACACTGAAGCTTTCTTT.

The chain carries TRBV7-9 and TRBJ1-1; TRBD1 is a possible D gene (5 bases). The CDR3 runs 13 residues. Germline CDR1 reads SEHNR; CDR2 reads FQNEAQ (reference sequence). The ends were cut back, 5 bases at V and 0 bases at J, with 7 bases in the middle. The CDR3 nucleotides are TGTGCCAGCAGCCGACAGCTGAACACTGAAGCTTTCTTT. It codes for CASSRQLNTEAFF.

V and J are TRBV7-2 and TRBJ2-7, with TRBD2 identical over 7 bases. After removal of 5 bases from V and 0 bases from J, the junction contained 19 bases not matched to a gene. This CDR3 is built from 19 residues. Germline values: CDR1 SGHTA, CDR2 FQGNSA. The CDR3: CASSPRSSAGHHLSYEQYV. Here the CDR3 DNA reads TGTGCCAGCAGCCCAAGGAGTTCAGCGGGGCACCACCTCTCCTACGAGCAGTACGTC.

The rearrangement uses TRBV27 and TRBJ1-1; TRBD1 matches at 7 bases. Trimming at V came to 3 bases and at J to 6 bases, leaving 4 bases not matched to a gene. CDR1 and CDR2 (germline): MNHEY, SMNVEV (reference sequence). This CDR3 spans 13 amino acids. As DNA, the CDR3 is TGTGCCAGCAGTTTCTCCGACAGGGCTGAAGCTTTCTTT. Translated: CASSFSDRAEAFF.

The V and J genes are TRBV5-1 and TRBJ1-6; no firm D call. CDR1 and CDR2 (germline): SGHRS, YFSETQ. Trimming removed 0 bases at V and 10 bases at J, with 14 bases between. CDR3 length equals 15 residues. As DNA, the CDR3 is TGCGCCAGCAGCTTGGCGGAGGGTACGGGCTCACCCCTCCACTTT. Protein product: CASSLAEGTGSPLHF.

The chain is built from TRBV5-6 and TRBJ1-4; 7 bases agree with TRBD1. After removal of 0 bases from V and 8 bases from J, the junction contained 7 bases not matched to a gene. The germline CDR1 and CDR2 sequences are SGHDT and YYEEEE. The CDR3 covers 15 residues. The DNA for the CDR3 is TGTGCCAGCAGCTTGGACGTGACAGGGTCCGAAAAACTGTTTTTT. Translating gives CASSLDVTGSEKLFF.

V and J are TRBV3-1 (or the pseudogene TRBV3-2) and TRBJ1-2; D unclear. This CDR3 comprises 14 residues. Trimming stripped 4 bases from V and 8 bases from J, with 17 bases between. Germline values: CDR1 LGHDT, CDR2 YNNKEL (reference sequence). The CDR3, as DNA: TGTGCCAGCAGCCTCAGACTAATGATTGGCGGCTACACCTTC. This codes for CASSLRLMIGGYTF.

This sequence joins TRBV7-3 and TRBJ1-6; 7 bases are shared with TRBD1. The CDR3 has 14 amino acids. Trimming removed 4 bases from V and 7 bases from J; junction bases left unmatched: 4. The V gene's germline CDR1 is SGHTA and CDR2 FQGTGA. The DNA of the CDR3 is TGTGCCAGCAGCTCGACAGGGCTAAATTCACCCCTCCACTTT. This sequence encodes CASSSTGLNSPLHF.

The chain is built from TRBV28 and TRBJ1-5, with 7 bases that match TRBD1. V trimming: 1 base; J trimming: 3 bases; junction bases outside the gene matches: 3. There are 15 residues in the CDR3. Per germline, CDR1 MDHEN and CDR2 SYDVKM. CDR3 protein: CASSLSQGNNQPQHF. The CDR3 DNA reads TGTGCCAGCAGTTTATCACAGGGGAACAATCAGCCCCAGCATTTT.

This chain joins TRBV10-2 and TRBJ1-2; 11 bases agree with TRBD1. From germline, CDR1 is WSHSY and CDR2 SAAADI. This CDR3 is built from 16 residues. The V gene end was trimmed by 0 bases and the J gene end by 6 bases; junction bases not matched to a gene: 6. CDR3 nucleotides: TGCGCCAGCAGTGAGTCGGGAGGACAGGGGGCACATGGCTACACCTTC. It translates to CASSESGGQGAHGYTF.

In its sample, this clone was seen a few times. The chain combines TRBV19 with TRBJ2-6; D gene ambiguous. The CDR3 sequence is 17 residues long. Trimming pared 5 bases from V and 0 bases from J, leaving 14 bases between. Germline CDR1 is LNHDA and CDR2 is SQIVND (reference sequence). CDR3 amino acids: CASSPDMTGSGANVLTF. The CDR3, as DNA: TGTGCCAGTAGTCCCGATATGACGGGCTCTGGGGCCAACGTCCTGACTTTC.